This passage covers 24 T cell receptor beta chains from one sample sequenced in a study of CD8+ T cells in alopecia areata. As the sequencing template, cDNA was produced by extracting RNA and reverse transcribing it. Sequencing used immunoSEQ multiplex PCR; TCRdb keeps in-frame clones, though not all of them. The sample lists 120,000 or so clones, 58% occurring once. The sample's treatment: oral pan-JAK inhibitor, 5-10 mg twice daily. The sequencing used CD8+ T cells sorted from blood, collected at week 4, from a patient treated with tofacitinib. These receptors came from a human donor with alopecia areata.

In this sample, this clone turned up once. The chain couples TRBV7-3 to TRBJ2-7, with D unresolved. Germline V CDR1 and CDR2: SGHTA, FQGTGA. The CDR3 covers 14 residues. Between the trimmed V and J ends, which lost 3 bases and 2 bases, there was a span of 11 bases. CDR3 DNA sequence: TGTGCCAGCAGCTTTAATCTTTACCCCTACGAGCAGTACTTC. This sequence encodes CASSFNLYPYEQYF. The complete variable domain, with remaining parts taken from reference TRBV7-3 and TRBJ2-7, reads GAGVSQTPSNKVTEKGKYVELRCDPISGHTALYWYRQSLGQGPEFLIYFQGTGAADDSGLPNDRFFAVRPEGSVSTLKIQRTERGDSAVYLCASSFNLYPYEQYFGPGTRLTVT.

The V call is TRBV12-5, the J call TRBJ2-3; no firm D call. Germline CDR1 and CDR2: LGHNT and FRNRAP. The ends were cut back, 2 bases at V and 0 bases at J, with 15 bases in the middle. This CDR3 region has 17 residues. CDR3 sequence (DNA): TGTGCTAGTGGTTTGTTACCAAAGGCCTCTAGCACAGATACGCAGTATTTT. It translates to CASGLLPKASSTDTQYF. Using reference TRBV12-5 and TRBJ2-3 for the parts outside the CDR3, the full variable domain is DARVTQTPRHKVTEMGQEVTMRCQPILGHNTVFWYRQTMMQGLELLAYFRNRAPLDDSGMPKDRFSAEMPDATLATLKIQPSEPRDSAVYFCASGLLPKASSTDTQYFGPGTRLTVL.

This clone was observed a handful of times. This chain uses TRBV7-9 with TRBJ1-1; 7 bases are a match to TRBD1. V shed 3 bases, J shed 4 bases, and the junction held 5 bases outside the gene matches. Germline CDR1 SEHNR, CDR2 FQNEAQ (reference sequence). The CDR3 sequence is 14 residues long. CDR3 sequence (DNA): TGTGCCAGCAGCTTGAAACAGGGGAGCACTGAAGCTTTCTTT. Protein sequence: CASSLKQGSTEAFF. The whole variable domain, remainder taken from reference TRBV7-9 and TRBJ1-1, is DTGVSQNPRHKITKRGQNVTFRCDPISEHNRLYWYRQTLGQGPEFLTYFQNEAQLEKSRLLSDRFSAERPKGSFSTLEIQRTEQGDSAMYLCASSLKQGSTEAFFGQGTRLTVV.

The chain joins TRBV5-4 to TRBJ1-2, with D perhaps matching TRBD1 (6 bases). V was trimmed by 4 bases and J by 6 bases, leaving 13 bases between them. Germline V lookup: CDR1 SGHNT, CDR2 YYREEE (reference sequence). The CDR3 extends over 13 amino acids. Written as DNA, the CDR3 is TGTGCCAGCAGCGCTACGGGGGCGAATGGCTACACCTTC. Translating it yields CASSATGANGYTF.

This chain connects TRBV30 to TRBJ1-2; weak D call: TRBD1 (5 bases). The CDR3 loop spans 14 amino acids. Germline CDR1 is GTSNPN and CDR2 is SVGIG (reference sequence). Trimming removed 0 bases at V and 0 bases at J, with 8 bases between. The chain's CDR3 is CAWSVVDTNYGYTF. The CDR3 DNA is TGTGCCTGGAGTGTGGTGGACACTAACTATGGCTACACCTTC.

The chain is built from TRBV29-1 and TRBJ1-2, with unresolved D. The V end was cut by 0 bases, the J end by 0 bases, with 8 bases between. Germline V gene lookup returns CDR1 SQVTM and CDR2 ANQGSEA. The CDR3 loop spans 14 amino acids. The CDR3 DNA reads as TGCAGCGTTGAAGATGTGTCCACTAACTATGGCTACACCTTC. It codes for CSVEDVSTNYGYTF.

This clone occurred once. The V and J genes are TRBV13 and TRBJ2-7, with D maybe TRBD1 (5 bases). The CDR3 runs 12 residues. Trimming removed 2 bases from V and 5 bases from J, with 7 bases in between. Germline loops: CDR1 PRHDT, CDR2 FYEKMQ (reference sequence). The CDR3 bases are TGTGCCAGCAGCTTAAAAGGGGACGAGCAGTACTTC. Its translation is CASSLKGDEQYF.

The chain employs TRBV7-6 and TRBJ1-2; tentatively, D is TRBD1 (5 bases). The CDR3 has 15 residues. CDR1 and CDR2 (germline): SGHVS, FNYEAQ. V gave up 0 bases and J gave up 6 bases, with 14 bases separating them. CDR3 in amino acids: CASSLAAGTGDGYTF. The CDR3 DNA reads as TGTGCCAGCAGCTTAGCGGCAGGGACGGGGGATGGCTACACCTTC.

In its sample, this clone was seen a few times. J is TRBJ2-1 and V is TRBV29-1; the D is unclear. Looked up from germline, CDR1 is SQVTM and CDR2 is ANQGSEA. CDR3 length: 13 residues. Deletions cut 3 bases from V and 3 bases from J, with 9 bases between. The CDR3 spells CSVERQNYNEQFF. Here the CDR3 DNA reads TGCAGCGTTGAGCGGCAGAACTACAATGAGCAGTTCTTC.

The chain couples TRBV30 to TRBJ1-1; the match to TRBD1 covers 9 bases. Trimming took 5 bases from V and 8 from J; bases not matched to a gene: 0. CDR1 is GTSNPN, CDR2 SVGIG, per germline (reference sequence). The CDR3 runs 10 residues. The DNA for the CDR3 is TGTGCCTGGGGACAGGGGGAAGCTTTCTTT. It translates to CAWGQGEAFF.

The chain combines TRBV30 with TRBJ2-7, with a tentative D call TRBD2 (5 bases). Trimming took off 2 bases at V and 6 bases at J, with 14 bases between the two ends. The CDR3 is 13 residues long. CDR1 is GTSNPN, CDR2 SVGIG, per germline (reference sequence). The CDR3 bases are TGTGCCTGGAGTTTGGGCGTCCGGGGCGAGCAGTACTTC. Its translation is CAWSLGVRGEQYF. The full variable domain, rest sourced from reference TRBV30 and TRBJ2-7, is SQTIHQWPATLVQPVGSPLSLECTVEGTSNPNLYWYRQAAGRGLQLLFYSVGIGQISSEVPQNLSASRPQDRQFILSSKKLLLSDSGFYLCAWSLGVRGEQYFGPGTRLTVT.

The chain uses TRBV9 and TRBJ1-1, with D maybe TRBD1 (5 bases). Trimming pared 4 bases from V and 0 bases from J, leaving 13 bases between. This CDR3 spans 15 amino acids. Germline V lookup: CDR1 SGDLS, CDR2 YYNGEE. The CDR3 DNA follows: TGTGCCAGCAGCCCATATGACAGATTGAACACTGAAGCTTTCTTT. Protein sequence: CASSPYDRLNTEAFF.

The chain employs TRBV7-2 and TRBJ2-3; D gene unclear. Germline CDR1 reads SGHTA; CDR2 reads FQGNSA. This CDR3 comprises 14 residues. The V end was cut by 1 base, the J end by 6 bases, with 11 bases between. CDR3 residues: CASSLVGMGDTQYF. In DNA form, the CDR3 reads TGTGCCAGCAGCTTAGTTGGTATGGGCGATACGCAGTATTTT.

V is TRBV29-1 and J is TRBJ2-3; D uncertain. V was trimmed by 0 bases and J by 2 bases, leaving 3 bases between them. The CDR3 spans 12 residues. CDR1 SQVTM and CDR2 ANQGSEA come from the germline V gene. CDR3 in DNA: TGCAGCGTTGAAGATGACACAGATACGCAGTATTTT. Translating it yields CSVEDDTDTQYF.

The chain carries TRBV28 and TRBJ2-7, with TRBD1 matching 10 bases. CDR1 and CDR2 (germline): MDHEN, SYDVKM. The trim removed 6 bases at V and 3 bases at J, leaving 11 bases unmatched. CDR3 length equals 16 residues. The CDR3 DNA follows: TGTGCCAGCAGCCCCGACAGGGGGCGACCCCTCTACGAGCAGTACTTC. It encodes CASSPDRGRPLYEQYF. Complete variable domain (other parts from reference TRBV28 and TRBJ2-7): DVKVTQSSRYLVKRTGEKVFLECVQDMDHENMFWYRQDPGLGLRLIYFSYDVKMKEKGDIPEGYSVSREKKERFSLILESASTNQTSMYLCASSPDRGRPLYEQYFGPGTRLTVT.

This clone has just a few counts. The rearrangement uses TRBV29-1 and TRBJ2-3; D is uncertain. This CDR3 comprises 10 residues. The V end lost 3 bases, the J end lost 4 bases, and 2 bases lay between the germline ends. Germline loops: CDR1 SQVTM, CDR2 ANQGSEA. CDR3 in DNA: TGCAGCGTTGATGCAGATACGCAGTATTTT. Its translation: CSVDADTQYF.

CDR3 amino acids: CASSPGQGVYEQFF. Written as DNA, the CDR3 is TGTGCCAGCTCGCCGGGACAGGGAGTCTATGAGCAGTTCTTC. The chain uses TRBV18 and TRBJ2-1; 9 positions agree with TRBD1. Germline V gives CDR1 KGHSH, CDR2 LQKENI. J lost 8 bases, V lost 6 bases, and 8 bases had no gene match. This CDR3 is 14 amino acids long.

The sample holds a few counts of this clone. This sequence joins TRBV27 and TRBJ1-2, with 8 nucleotides matching TRBD1. CDR3 length equals 14 residues. CDR1 and CDR2 (germline): MNHEY, SMNVEV (reference sequence). The junction had 6 bases not matched to a gene; V was cut back by 5 bases and J by 4 bases. CDR3 nucleotide sequence: TGTGCCAGCAGTCCGGACAGGGCATTCTATGGCTACACCTTC. Translating it yields CASSPDRAFYGYTF.

The chain uses TRBV30 and TRBJ1-1; D remains unclear. Trimming took 0 bases from V and 8 from J, leaving 10 bases between them. The V gene's germline CDR1 is GTSNPN and CDR2 SVGIG (reference sequence). The CDR3 consists of 12 residues. The CDR3 DNA is TGTGCCTGGAGTGTACGAGGTCGGGAAGCTTTCTTT. Its protein product is CAWSVRGREAFF.

The chain joins TRBV4-3 to TRBJ2-3; the D gene is possibly TRBD2 (6 bases). The V gene lost 1 base and the J gene lost 1 base, with 12 bases spanning the gap. The CDR3 runs 16 residues. Germline loops: CDR1 LGHNA, CDR2 YSLEER. As DNA, the CDR3 is TGCGCCAGCAGCCAAGTGTTCGGCGGGGGCACAGATACGCAGTATTTT. Its protein product is CASSQVFGGGTDTQYF.

This clone was seen more than once but under ten times. The rearrangement links TRBV15 to TRBJ2-3; 8 nucleotides agree with TRBD1. V lost 3 bases, J lost 4 bases, and 0 bases stayed unmatched. Germline values: CDR1 LNHNV, CDR2 YYDKDF (reference sequence). The CDR3 is 13 residues long. CDR3 region: CATSRDRADTQYF. CDR3 bases: TGTGCCACCAGCAGGGACAGGGCAGATACGCAGTATTTT.

In this sample, this clone turned up once. The CDR3 spells CASSFGLGTGRGQYF. In DNA form, the CDR3 reads TGTGCCAGCAGTTTCGGCCTCGGGACAGGGAGAGGGCAGTACTTC. The chain recombines TRBV27 with TRBJ2-7, with 9 bases matching TRBD1. Losses at the gene ends were 3 bases for V and 9 bases for J; bases not matched to a gene: 12. CDR1 MNHEY and CDR2 SMNVEV come from the germline V gene (reference sequence). This CDR3 is built from 15 residues.

This clone was detected only once. V usage is TRBV29-1 and J usage is TRBJ1-3; D unresolved. V lost 4 bases, J lost 0 bases, and 16 bases lay in between. Per the germline V gene, CDR1 is SQVTM and CDR2 is ANQGSEA. The CDR3 is 16 residues long. The CDR3, as DNA: TGCAGCGTTGCGGGCGGTTGGCAGGCCTCTGGAAACACCATATATTTT. Translation gives CSVAGGWQASGNTIYF. Looking up the rest from reference TRBV29-1 and TRBJ1-3 gives the full variable domain: SAVISQKPSRDICQRGTSLTIQCQVDSQVTMMFWYRQQPGQSLTLIATANQGSEATYESGFVIDKFPISRPNLTFSTLTVSNMSPEDSSIYLCSVAGGWQASGNTIYFGEGSWLTVV.

The J gene is TRBJ2-5, the V gene TRBV27, with TRBD1 matching 7 bases. The V gene end was trimmed by 6 bases and the J gene end by 2 bases; junction bases not matched to a gene: 6. Per germline, CDR1 MNHEY and CDR2 SMNVEV (reference sequence). The CDR3 totals 14 residues. The CDR3 bases are TGTGCCAGCAGGGAGAGGGGGCTTCAAGAGACCCAGTACTTC. Amino acid sequence: CASRERGLQETQYF.